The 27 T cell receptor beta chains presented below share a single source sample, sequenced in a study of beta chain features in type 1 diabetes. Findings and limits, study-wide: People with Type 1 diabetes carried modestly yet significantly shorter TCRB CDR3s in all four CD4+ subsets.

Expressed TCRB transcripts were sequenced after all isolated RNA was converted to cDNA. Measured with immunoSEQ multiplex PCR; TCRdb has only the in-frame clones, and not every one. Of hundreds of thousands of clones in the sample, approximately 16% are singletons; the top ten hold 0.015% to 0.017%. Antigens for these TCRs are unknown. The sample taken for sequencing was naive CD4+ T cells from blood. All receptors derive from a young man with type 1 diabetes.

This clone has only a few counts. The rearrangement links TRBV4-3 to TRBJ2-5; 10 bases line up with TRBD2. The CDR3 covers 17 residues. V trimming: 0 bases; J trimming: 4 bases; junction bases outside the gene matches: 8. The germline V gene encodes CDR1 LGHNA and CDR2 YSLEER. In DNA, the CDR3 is TGCGCCAGCAGCCAAGATGCCAGCGGGGGGGCCGGAGAGACCCAGTACTTC. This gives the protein CASSQDASGGAGETQYF.

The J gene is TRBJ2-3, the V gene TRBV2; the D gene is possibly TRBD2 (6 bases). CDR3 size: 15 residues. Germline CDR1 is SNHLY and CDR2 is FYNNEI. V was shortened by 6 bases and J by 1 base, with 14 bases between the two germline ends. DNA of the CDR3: TGTGCCAGCAGCAGATTGACTAGTCGCACAGATACGCAGTATTTT. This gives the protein CASSRLTSRTDTQYF.

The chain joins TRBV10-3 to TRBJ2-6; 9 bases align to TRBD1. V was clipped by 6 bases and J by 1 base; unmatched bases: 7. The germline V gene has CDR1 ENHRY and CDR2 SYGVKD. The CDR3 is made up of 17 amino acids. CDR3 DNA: TGTGCCATCAGGGGGGGACAGGGCGATTCTGGGGCCAACGTCCTGACTTTC. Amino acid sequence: CAIRGGQGDSGANVLTF.

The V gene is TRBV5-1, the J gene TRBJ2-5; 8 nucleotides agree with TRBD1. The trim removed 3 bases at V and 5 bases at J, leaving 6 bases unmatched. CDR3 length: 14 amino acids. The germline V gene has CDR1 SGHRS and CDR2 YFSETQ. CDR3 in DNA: TGCGCCAGCAGCTCGGACAGGGCCGGGGAGACCCAGTACTTC. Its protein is CASSSDRAGETQYF.

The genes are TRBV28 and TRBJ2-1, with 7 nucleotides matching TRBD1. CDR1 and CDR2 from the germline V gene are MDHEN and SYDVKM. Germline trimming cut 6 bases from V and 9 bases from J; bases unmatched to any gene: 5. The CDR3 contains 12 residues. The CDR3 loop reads CASSSQGTEQFF. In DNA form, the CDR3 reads TGTGCCAGCAGCTCACAGGGGACTGAGCAGTTCTTC.

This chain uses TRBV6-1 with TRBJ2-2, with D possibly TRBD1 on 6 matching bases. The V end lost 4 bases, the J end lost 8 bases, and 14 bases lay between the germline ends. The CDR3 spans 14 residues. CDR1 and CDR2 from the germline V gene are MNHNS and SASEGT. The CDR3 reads CASSVAGAGGELFF. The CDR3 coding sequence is TGTGCCAGCAGTGTTGCAGGGGCCGGGGGGGAGCTGTTTTTT.

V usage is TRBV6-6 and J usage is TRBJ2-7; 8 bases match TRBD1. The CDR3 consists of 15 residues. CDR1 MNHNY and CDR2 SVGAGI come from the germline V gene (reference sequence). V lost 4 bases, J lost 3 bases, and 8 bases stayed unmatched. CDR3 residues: CASSSSDRGFYEQYF. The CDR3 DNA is TGTGCCAGCAGTTCTTCAGACAGGGGATTCTACGAGCAGTACTTC.

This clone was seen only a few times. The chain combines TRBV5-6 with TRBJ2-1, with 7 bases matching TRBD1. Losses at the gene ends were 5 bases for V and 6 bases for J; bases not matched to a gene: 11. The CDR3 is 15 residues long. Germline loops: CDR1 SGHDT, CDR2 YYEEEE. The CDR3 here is CASSKRTGFSNEQFF. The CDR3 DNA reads TGTGCCAGCAGTAAACGGACAGGATTCTCCAATGAGCAGTTCTTC.

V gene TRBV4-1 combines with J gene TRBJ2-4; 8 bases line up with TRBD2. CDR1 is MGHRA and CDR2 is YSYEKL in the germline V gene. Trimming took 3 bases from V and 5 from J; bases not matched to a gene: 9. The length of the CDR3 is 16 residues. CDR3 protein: CASSHGGRRAENIQYF. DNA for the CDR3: TGCGCCAGCAGCCATGGCGGGAGGAGAGCAGAAAACATTCAGTACTTC.

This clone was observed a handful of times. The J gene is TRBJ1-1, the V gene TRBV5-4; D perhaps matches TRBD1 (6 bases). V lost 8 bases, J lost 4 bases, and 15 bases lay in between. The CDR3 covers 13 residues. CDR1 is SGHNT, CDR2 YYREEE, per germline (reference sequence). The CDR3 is CASGTGLGTEAFF. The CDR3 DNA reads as TGTGCCAGTGGTACAGGGTTAGGCACTGAAGCTTTCTTT.

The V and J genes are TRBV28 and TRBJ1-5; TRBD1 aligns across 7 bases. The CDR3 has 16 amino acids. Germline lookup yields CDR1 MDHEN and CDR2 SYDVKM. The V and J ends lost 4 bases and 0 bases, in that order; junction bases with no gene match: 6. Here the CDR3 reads CASSSWTGGSNQPQHF. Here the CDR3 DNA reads TGTGCCAGCAGTTCGTGGACAGGCGGTAGCAATCAGCCCCAGCATTTT.

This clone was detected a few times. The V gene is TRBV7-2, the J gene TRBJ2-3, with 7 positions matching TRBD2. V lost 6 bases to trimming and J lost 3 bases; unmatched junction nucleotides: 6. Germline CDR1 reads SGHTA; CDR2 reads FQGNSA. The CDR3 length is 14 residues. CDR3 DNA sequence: TGTGCCAGCAGTTTAAGCGGGGCTACAGATACGCAGTATTTT. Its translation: CASSLSGATDTQYF.

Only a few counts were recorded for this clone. The CDR3 nucleotides are TGTGCCAGCAGCTTAAGGCGGGAAAGGGCTTACAATGAGCAGTTCTTC. As protein: CASSLRRERAYNEQFF. V gene TRBV11-2 combines with J gene TRBJ2-1; the D gene is possibly TRBD2 (6 bases). The CDR3 is made up of 16 amino acids. Trimming removed 2 bases at V and 4 bases at J, with 15 bases between. Germline lookup yields CDR1 SGHAT and CDR2 FQNNGV.

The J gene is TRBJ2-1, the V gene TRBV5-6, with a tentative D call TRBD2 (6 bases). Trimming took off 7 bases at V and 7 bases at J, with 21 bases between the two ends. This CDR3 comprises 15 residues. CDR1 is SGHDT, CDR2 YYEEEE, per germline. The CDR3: CASVMTSRLLNEQFF. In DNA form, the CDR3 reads TGTGCCAGCGTGATGACTAGTCGACTCCTAAATGAGCAGTTCTTC.

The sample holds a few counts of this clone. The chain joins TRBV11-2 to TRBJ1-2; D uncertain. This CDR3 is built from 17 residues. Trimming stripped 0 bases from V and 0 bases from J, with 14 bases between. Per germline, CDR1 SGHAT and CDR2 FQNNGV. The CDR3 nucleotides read TGTGCCAGCAGCTTAGATGGCGGCAGCCCTTCTAACTATGGCTACACCTTC. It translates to CASSLDGGSPSNYGYTF.

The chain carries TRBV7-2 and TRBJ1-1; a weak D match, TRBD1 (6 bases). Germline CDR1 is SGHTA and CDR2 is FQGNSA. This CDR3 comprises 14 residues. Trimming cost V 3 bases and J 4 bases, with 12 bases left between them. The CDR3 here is CASSFQQGPTEAFF. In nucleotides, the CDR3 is TGTGCCAGCAGCTTTCAACAGGGACCCACTGAAGCTTTCTTT.

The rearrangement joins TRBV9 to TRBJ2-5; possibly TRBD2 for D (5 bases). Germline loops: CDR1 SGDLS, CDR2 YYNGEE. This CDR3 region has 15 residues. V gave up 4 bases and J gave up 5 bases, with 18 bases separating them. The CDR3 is CASSFRTYGEETQYF. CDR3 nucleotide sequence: TGTGCCAGCAGCTTCCGGACGTACGGGGAGGAGACCCAGTACTTC. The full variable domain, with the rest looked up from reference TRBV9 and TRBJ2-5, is DSGVTQTPKHLITATGQRVTLRCSPRSGDLSVYWYQQSLDQGLQFLIQYYNGEERAKGNILERFSAQQFPDLHSELNLSSLELGDSALYFCASSFRTYGEETQYFGPGTRLLVL.

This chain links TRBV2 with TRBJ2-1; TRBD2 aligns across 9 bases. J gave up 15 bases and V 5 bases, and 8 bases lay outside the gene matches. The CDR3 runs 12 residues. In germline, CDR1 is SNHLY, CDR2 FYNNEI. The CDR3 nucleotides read TGTGCCAGCAGTTTGGATGGGACTAGCTTGTTCTTC. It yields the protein CASSLDGTSLFF.

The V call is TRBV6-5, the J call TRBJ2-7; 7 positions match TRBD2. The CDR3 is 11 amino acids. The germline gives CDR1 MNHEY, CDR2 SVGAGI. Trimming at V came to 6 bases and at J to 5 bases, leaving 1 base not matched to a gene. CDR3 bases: TGTGCCAGCAGGGGGAGGGACGAGCAGTACTTC. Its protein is CASRGRDEQYF.

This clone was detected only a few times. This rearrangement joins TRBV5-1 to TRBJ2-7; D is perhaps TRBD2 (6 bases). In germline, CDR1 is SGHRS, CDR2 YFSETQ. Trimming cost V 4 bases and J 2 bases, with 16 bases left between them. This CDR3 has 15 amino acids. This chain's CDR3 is CASSRGGTETYEQYF. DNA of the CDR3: TGCGCCAGCAGCCGGGGCGGGACGGAGACCTACGAGCAGTACTTC. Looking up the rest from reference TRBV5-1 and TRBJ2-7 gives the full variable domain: KAGVTQTPRYLIKTRGQQVTLSCSPISGHRSVSWYQQTPGQGLQFLFEYFSETQRNKGNFPGRFSGRQFSNSRSEMNVSTLELGDSALYLCASSRGGTETYEQYFGPGTRLTVT.

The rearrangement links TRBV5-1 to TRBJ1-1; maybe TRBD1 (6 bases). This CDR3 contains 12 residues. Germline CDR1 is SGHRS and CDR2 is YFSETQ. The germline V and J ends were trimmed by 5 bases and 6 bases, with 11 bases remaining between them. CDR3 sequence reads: CASRLTGPEAFF. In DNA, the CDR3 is TGCGCCAGCAGATTGACAGGTCCTGAAGCTTTCTTT.

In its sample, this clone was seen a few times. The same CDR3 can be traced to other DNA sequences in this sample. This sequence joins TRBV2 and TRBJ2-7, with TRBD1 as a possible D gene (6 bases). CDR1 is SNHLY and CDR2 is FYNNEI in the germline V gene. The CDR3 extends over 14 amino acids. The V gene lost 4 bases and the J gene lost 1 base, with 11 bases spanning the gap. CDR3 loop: CASSGQAFSYEQYF. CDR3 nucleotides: TGTGCCAGCAGTGGACAGGCCTTTTCCTACGAGCAGTACTTC.

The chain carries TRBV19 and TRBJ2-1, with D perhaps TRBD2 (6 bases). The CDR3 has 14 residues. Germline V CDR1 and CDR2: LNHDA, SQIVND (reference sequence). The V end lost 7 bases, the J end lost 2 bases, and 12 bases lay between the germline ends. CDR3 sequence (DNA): TGTGCCAGTACTCCTAGCGATACCTACAATGAGCAGTTCTTC. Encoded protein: CASTPSDTYNEQFF. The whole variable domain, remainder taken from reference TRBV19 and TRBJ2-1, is DGGITQSPKYLFRKEGQNVTLSCEQNLNHDAMYWYRQDPGQGLRLIYYSQIVNDFQKGDIAEGYSVSREKKESFPLTVTSAQKNPTAFYLCASTPSDTYNEQFFGPGTRLTVL.

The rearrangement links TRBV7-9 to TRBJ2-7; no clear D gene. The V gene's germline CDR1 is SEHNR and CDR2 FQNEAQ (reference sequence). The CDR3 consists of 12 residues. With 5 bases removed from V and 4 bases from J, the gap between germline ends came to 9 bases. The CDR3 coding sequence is TGTGCCAGCAGCCCCTACGATTACGAGCAGTACTTC. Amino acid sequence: CASSPYDYEQYF.

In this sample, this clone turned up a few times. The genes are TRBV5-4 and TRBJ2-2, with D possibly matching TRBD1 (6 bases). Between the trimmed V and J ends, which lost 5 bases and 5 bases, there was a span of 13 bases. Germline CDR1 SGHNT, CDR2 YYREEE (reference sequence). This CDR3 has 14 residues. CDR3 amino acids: CASSQGTKTGELFF. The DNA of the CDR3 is TGTGCCAGCAGTCAGGGGACCAAGACCGGGGAGCTGTTTTTT.

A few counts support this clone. The CDR3 nucleotides read TGCAGTGCTATACGAAGAGGTGAAGCTTTCTTT. This gives the protein CSAIRRGEAFF. The chain combines TRBV20-1 with TRBJ1-1; D is unclear. There are 11 residues in the CDR3. Trimming pared 4 bases from V and 7 bases from J, leaving 10 bases between. CDR1 DFQATT and CDR2 SNEGSKA come from the germline V gene (reference sequence).

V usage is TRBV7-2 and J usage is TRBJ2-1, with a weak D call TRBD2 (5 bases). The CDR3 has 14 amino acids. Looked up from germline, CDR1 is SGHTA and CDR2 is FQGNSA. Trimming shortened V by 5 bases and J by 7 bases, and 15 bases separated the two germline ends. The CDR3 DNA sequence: TGTGCCAGCAGCATCCGCCGGGGTGCGAATGAGCAGTTCTTC. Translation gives CASSIRRGANEQFF.